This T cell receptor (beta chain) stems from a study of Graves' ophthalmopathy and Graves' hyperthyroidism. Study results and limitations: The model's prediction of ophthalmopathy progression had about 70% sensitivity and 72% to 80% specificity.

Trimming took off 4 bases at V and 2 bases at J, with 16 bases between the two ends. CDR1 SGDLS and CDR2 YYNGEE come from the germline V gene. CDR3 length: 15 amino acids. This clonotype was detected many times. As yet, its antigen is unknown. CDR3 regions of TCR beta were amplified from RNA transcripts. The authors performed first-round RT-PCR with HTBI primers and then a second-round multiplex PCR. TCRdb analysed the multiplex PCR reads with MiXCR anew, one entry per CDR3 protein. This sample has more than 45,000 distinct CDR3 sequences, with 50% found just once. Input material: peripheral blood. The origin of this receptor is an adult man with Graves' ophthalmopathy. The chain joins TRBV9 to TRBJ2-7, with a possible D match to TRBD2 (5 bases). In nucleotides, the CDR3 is TGTGCCAGCAGCCCCGGGGTTAGTCCTACCTACGAGCAGTACTTC. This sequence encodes CASSPGVSPTYEQYF.